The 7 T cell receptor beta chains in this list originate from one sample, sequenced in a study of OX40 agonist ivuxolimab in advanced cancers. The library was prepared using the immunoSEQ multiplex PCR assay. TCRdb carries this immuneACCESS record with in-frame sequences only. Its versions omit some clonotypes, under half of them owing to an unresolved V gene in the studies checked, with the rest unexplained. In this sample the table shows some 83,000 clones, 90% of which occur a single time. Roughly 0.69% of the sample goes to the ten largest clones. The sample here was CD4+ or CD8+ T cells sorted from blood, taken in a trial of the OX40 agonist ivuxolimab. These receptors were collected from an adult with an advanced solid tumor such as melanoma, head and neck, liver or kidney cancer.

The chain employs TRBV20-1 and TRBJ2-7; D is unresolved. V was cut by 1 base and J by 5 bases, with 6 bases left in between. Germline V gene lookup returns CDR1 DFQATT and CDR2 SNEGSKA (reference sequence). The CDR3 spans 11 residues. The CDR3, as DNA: TGCAGTGCTAGAGGGCTAAACGAGCAGTACTTC. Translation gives CSARGLNEQYF.

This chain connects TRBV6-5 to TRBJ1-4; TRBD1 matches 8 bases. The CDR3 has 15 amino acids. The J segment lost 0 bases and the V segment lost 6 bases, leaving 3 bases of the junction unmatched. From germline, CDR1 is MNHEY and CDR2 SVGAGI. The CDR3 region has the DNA TGTGCCAGCAGCCGACAGGGGTCAACTAATGAAAAACTGTTTTTT. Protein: CASSRQGSTNEKLFF.

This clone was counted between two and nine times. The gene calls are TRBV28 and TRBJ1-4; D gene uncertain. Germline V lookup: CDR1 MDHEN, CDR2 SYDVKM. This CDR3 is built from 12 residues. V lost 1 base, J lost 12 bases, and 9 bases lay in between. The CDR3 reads CASSLYGSQLFF. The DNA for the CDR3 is TGTGCCAGCAGTTTATACGGCAGCCAACTGTTTTTT. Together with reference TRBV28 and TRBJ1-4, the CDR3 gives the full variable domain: DVKVTQSSRYLVKRTGEKVFLECVQDMDHENMFWYRQDPGLGLRLIYFSYDVKMKEKGDIPEGYSVSREKKERFSLILESASTNQTSMYLCASSLYGSQLFFGSGTQLSVL.

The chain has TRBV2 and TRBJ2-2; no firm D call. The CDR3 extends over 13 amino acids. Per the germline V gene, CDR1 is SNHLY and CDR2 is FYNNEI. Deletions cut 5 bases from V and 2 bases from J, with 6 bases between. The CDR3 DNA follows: TGTGCCAGCAGTAGCGTTAACACCGGGGAGCTGTTTTTT. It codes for CASSSVNTGELFF.

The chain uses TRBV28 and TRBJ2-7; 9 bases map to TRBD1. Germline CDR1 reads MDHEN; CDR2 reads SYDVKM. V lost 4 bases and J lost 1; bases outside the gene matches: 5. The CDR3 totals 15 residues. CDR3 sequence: CASSSAGTGSYEQYF. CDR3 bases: TGTGCCAGCAGTTCAGCCGGGACAGGGTCCTACGAGCAGTACTTC.

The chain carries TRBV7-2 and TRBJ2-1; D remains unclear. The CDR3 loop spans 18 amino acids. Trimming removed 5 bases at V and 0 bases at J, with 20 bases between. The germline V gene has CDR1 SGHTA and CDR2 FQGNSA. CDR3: CASSKEPLLASSYNEQFF. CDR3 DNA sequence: TGTGCCAGCAGCAAAGAGCCCCTCCTGGCAAGCTCCTACAATGAGCAGTTCTTC.

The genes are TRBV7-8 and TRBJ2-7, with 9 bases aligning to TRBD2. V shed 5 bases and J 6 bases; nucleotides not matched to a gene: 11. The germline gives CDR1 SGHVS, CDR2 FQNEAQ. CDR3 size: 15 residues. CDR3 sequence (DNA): TGTGCCAGCAGCGTCGAGTCTAGCGGGATTATCGAGCAGTACTTC. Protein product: CASSVESSGIIEQYF.